The 31 T cell receptor beta chains listed next were all sequenced from one sample in a study of blood T cell repertoires in COVID-19. Assay used: immunoSEQ multiplex PCR; TCRdb lists only in-frame clones, some missing. The table has about half a million clones, around 85% seen once. The sample taken for sequencing was PBMCs or T cells enriched from blood (not recorded which). The origin of the receptors is a woman in her fifties or sixties who had recovered from COVID-19.

The rearrangement links TRBV19 to TRBJ1-6, with D perhaps matching TRBD1 (6 bases). The ends were cut back, 7 bases at V and 5 bases at J, with 15 bases in the middle. This CDR3 contains 15 residues. CDR1 LNHDA and CDR2 SQIVND come from the germline V gene (reference sequence). CDR3 amino acids: CASTSQGIDNSPLHF. CDR3 DNA sequence: TGTGCCAGTACCTCACAGGGAATCGATAATTCACCCCTCCACTTT.

The genes are TRBV6-1 and TRBJ2-2, with a weak D call TRBD1 (5 bases). Germline lookup yields CDR1 MNHNS and CDR2 SASEGT. Trimming shortened V by 3 bases and J by 8 bases, and 10 bases separated the two germline ends. CDR3 length: 13 amino acids. In DNA form, the CDR3 reads TGTGCCAGCAGTGAGGGGCTGTCTGGGGAGCTGTTTTTT. It specifies CASSEGLSGELFF.

The chain has TRBV12-5 and TRBJ2-7; TRBD2 is a possible D gene (5 bases). This CDR3 region has 12 residues. V lost 4 bases, J lost 2 bases, and 6 bases lay in between. Looked up from germline, CDR1 is LGHNT and CDR2 is FRNRAP. CDR3 in DNA: TGTGCTAGTGGTTCGGGGACCTACGAGCAGTACTTC. Translation gives CASGSGTYEQYF.

The genes are TRBV12-5 and TRBJ1-1; 9 positions match TRBD1. V was pared by 0 bases and J by 3 bases, with 8 bases of the junction left unmatched. This CDR3 is 17 amino acids long. Germline assignment: CDR1 LGHNT and CDR2 FRNRAP. The DNA for the CDR3 is TGTGCTAGTGGTTTGGTCCTCACAAGACAGGGGGACACTGAAGCTTTCTTT. This sequence encodes CASGLVLTRQGDTEAFF.

In this sample, this clone turned up once. The chain couples TRBV5-1 to TRBJ1-3; D gene ambiguous. Germline V gene sequence: CDR1 SGHRS, CDR2 YFSETQ. V shed 1 base and J shed 0 bases, with 8 bases lying between them. The CDR3 loop spans 15 amino acids. The CDR3: CASSLSGFSGNTIYF. In DNA form, the CDR3 reads TGCGCCAGCAGCTTGTCCGGGTTCTCTGGAAACACCATATATTTT.

The V call is TRBV5-1, the J call TRBJ2-2; D is possibly TRBD1 (6 bases). Trimming removed 1 base from V and 3 bases from J, with 7 bases in between. The germline gives CDR1 SGHRS, CDR2 YFSETQ. The CDR3 contains 14 residues. CDR3 sequence reads: CASSLTGHTGELFF. DNA for the CDR3: TGCGCCAGCAGCTTGACAGGGCACACCGGGGAGCTGTTTTTT.

J is TRBJ1-1 and V is TRBV19, with D unresolved. The CDR3 spans 13 residues. The ends were cut back, 8 bases at V and 4 bases at J, with 14 bases in the middle. Germline-derived CDR1 and CDR2 are LNHDA and SQIVND (reference sequence). CDR3 residues: CASRMTEGTEAFF. The CDR3 DNA follows: TGTGCCAGTCGAATGACGGAGGGCACTGAAGCTTTCTTT. The whole variable domain, filled in from reference TRBV19 and TRBJ1-1, reads DGGITQSPKYLFRKEGQNVTLSCEQNLNHDAMYWYRQDPGQGLRLIYYSQIVNDFQKGDIAEGYSVSREKKESFPLTVTSAQKNPTAFYLCASRMTEGTEAFFGQGTRLTVV.

The V gene is TRBV7-8, the J gene TRBJ1-2; 8 nucleotides line up with TRBD1. The CDR3 contains 15 residues. J lost 2 bases, V lost 5 bases, and 7 bases had no gene match. CDR1 and CDR2 from the germline V gene are SGHVS and FQNEAQ. The DNA for the CDR3 is TGTGCCAGCAGCCCACAGGGGGGTCCCAACTATGGCTACACCTTC. Protein: CASSPQGGPNYGYTF.

This chain joins TRBV6-1 and TRBJ1-3; weak D call: TRBD1 (5 bases). From germline, CDR1 is MNHNS and CDR2 SASEGT. This CDR3 spans 15 amino acids. V dropped 2 bases and J dropped 8 bases, with 16 bases sitting between them. CDR3 DNA sequence: TGTGCCAGCAGTGAACTCACAGGTTTGGTAGACACCATATATTTT. It specifies CASSELTGLVDTIYF.

V is TRBV19 and J is TRBJ2-7; 7 nucleotides align to TRBD1. J was trimmed by 3 bases and V by 3 bases; bases with no gene match: 8. CDR3 length: 15 residues. Germline V CDR1 and CDR2: LNHDA, SQIVND (reference sequence). CDR3 amino acids: CASSIQSRGIYEQYF. The CDR3, as DNA: TGTGCCAGTAGTATCCAGTCCAGGGGGATCTACGAGCAGTACTTC.

The CDR3 DNA reads as TGTGCCACCGGACAAGATCCGGATGGAAACACCATATATTTT. This sequence encodes CATGQDPDGNTIYF. This chain connects TRBV10-3 to TRBJ1-3; perhaps TRBD1 as D (5 bases). CDR1 and CDR2 (germline): ENHRY, SYGVKD. The V end was cut by 10 bases, the J end by 3 bases, with 16 bases between. The CDR3 has 14 residues.

This clone was picked up a small number of times. Here the CDR3 reads CASRGLTAAAGYTF. The CDR3 region has the DNA TGTGCCAGCAGGGGACTGACCGCTGCCGCTGGCTACACCTTC. V is TRBV6-5 and J is TRBJ1-2, with D perhaps matching TRBD1 (5 bases). V lost 6 bases, J lost 7 bases, and 18 bases lay in between. This CDR3 comprises 14 residues. Germline V gene lookup returns CDR1 MNHEY and CDR2 SVGAGI.

The chain couples TRBV19 to TRBJ2-2, with no clear D. The V end lost 6 bases, the J end lost 0 bases, and 5 bases lay between the germline ends. This CDR3 comprises 13 residues. Germline V CDR1 and CDR2: LNHDA, SQIVND (reference sequence). The CDR3 loop is CASSHSNTGELFF. The CDR3 region has the DNA TGTGCCAGTAGCCATTCGAACACCGGGGAGCTGTTTTTT. The variable domain in full, completed from reference TRBV19 and TRBJ2-2, reads DGGITQSPKYLFRKEGQNVTLSCEQNLNHDAMYWYRQDPGQGLRLIYYSQIVNDFQKGDIAEGYSVSREKKESFPLTVTSAQKNPTAFYLCASSHSNTGELFFGEGSRLTVL.

The chain combines TRBV14 with TRBJ1-6, with D uncertain. The germline V gene has CDR1 SGHDN and CDR2 FVKESK. CDR3 length equals 15 residues. V lost 0 bases and J lost 5, with 8 bases in between. CDR3 DNA sequence: TGTGCCAGCAGCCAAGACGGGAGACATAATTCACCCCTCCACTTT. It codes for CASSQDGRHNSPLHF.

The gene calls are TRBV18 and TRBJ1-4; 7 bases match TRBD1. The CDR3 consists of 13 residues. Germline V gene data show CDR1 as KGHSH and CDR2 as LQKENI. J was trimmed by 8 bases and V by 6 bases; bases with no gene match: 6. CDR3 nucleotides: TGTGCCAGCTCTTCCGGGACAGAAGAAAAACTGTTTTTT. Translation gives CASSSGTEEKLFF. Full variable domain (rest looked up from reference TRBV18 and TRBJ1-4): NAGVMQNPRHLVRRRGQEARLRCSPMKGHSHVYWYRQLPEEGLKFMVYLQKENIIDESGMPKERFSAEFPKEGPSILRIQQVVRGDSAAYFCASSSGTEEKLFFGSGTQLSVL.

The chain is built from TRBV12-3 or TRBV12-4 and TRBJ1-2, with 8 bases fitting TRBD1. The CDR3 has 13 residues. The V gene end was trimmed by 3 bases and the J gene end by 4 bases; junction bases not matched to a gene: 1. CDR3: CASSLGQAYGYTF. In DNA form, the CDR3 reads TGTGCCAGCAGTTTGGGACAGGCCTATGGCTACACCTTC.

The V call is TRBV11-2, the J call TRBJ2-2; D gene uncertain. Germline values: CDR1 SGHAT, CDR2 FQNNGV. Trimming took 5 bases from V and 5 from J, leaving 6 bases between them. CDR3 size: 12 residues. The CDR3 here is CASSVGTGELFF. CDR3 nucleotide sequence: TGTGCCAGCAGCGTCGGGACCGGGGAGCTGTTTTTT.

This clone appeared a few times. The rearrangement joins TRBV9 to TRBJ1-2, with D maybe TRBD1 (5 bases). The CDR3 extends over 15 amino acids. Germline loops: CDR1 SGDLS, CDR2 YYNGEE. V lost 0 bases and J 2 bases, leaving 11 bases between the germline ends. CDR3 in DNA: TGTGCCAGCAGCGTAGAAAAGGGGTGGAACTATGGCTACACCTTC. Protein sequence: CASSVEKGWNYGYTF.

The rearrangement uses TRBV7-2 and TRBJ2-1; 8 bases line up with TRBD2. V trimming: 2 bases; J trimming: 8 bases; junction bases outside the gene matches: 8. CDR1 and CDR2 (germline): SGHTA, FQGNSA. The CDR3 has 15 residues. CDR3 protein: CASSLFAGGGDEQFF. The DNA of the CDR3 is TGTGCCAGCAGCTTATTTGCGGGGGGCGGCGATGAGCAGTTCTTC.

The chain has TRBV14 and TRBJ2-1; TRBD1 might be the D (5 bases). This CDR3 region has 14 residues. CDR1 and CDR2 from the germline V gene are SGHDN and FVKESK. The germline V and J ends were trimmed by 6 bases and 4 bases, with 13 bases remaining between them. CDR3: CASRLGAPYNEQFF. For the CDR3, the DNA is TGTGCCAGCAGACTTGGGGCCCCATACAATGAGCAGTTCTTC.

The rearrangement links TRBV29-1 to TRBJ1-1; D is possibly TRBD1 (6 bases). Trimming removed 7 bases at V and 5 bases at J, with 14 bases between. CDR3 length: 12 amino acids. In germline, CDR1 is SQVTM, CDR2 ANQGSEA. Here the CDR3 reads CSGWGGGTEAFF. The CDR3 DNA sequence: TGCAGCGGTTGGGGAGGGGGGACTGAAGCTTTCTTT.

This clone came up once. V and J are TRBV4-1 and TRBJ2-2; the match to TRBD1 covers 7 bases. This CDR3 comprises 16 residues. The V gene's germline CDR1 is MGHRA and CDR2 YSYEKL. The J segment lost 5 bases and the V segment lost 1 base, leaving 7 bases of the junction unmatched. The chain's CDR3 is CASSQGSGGSTGELFF. The CDR3 region has the DNA TGCGCCAGCAGCCAAGGGTCAGGGGGATCAACCGGGGAGCTGTTTTTT.

The chain links TRBV5-6 to TRBJ2-1; TRBD1 might be the D (5 bases). Trimming cost V 1 base and J 9 bases, with 14 bases left between them. CDR1 is SGHDT, CDR2 YYEEEE, per germline. This CDR3 is 14 amino acids long. CDR3 region: CASSLSGIVGEQFF. The CDR3 DNA follows: TGTGCCAGCAGCTTGTCAGGGATAGTAGGTGAGCAGTTCTTC.

A remark on this clone: The sample has other DNA sequences that encode this CDR3 too. In DNA form, the CDR3 reads TGTGCCAGTAGTGGTACAGCCTCCTACGAGCAGTACTTC. It translates to CASSGTASYEQYF. The rearrangement joins TRBV19 to TRBJ2-7; no clear D gene. The CDR3 totals 13 residues. Germline V gene data show CDR1 as LNHDA and CDR2 as SQIVND (reference sequence). The V end was cut by 5 bases, the J end by 0 bases, with 8 bases between. The complete variable domain, with remaining parts taken from reference TRBV19 and TRBJ2-7, reads DGGITQSPKYLFRKEGQNVTLSCEQNLNHDAMYWYRQDPGQGLRLIYYSQIVNDFQKGDIAEGYSVSREKKESFPLTVTSAQKNPTAFYLCASSGTASYEQYFGPGTRLTVT.

The chain uses TRBV30 and TRBJ1-4; a possible D gene is TRBD1 (6 bases). The V end lost 0 bases, the J end lost 6 bases, and 14 bases lay between the germline ends. Per the germline V gene, CDR1 is GTSNPN and CDR2 is SVGIG (reference sequence). The CDR3 loop spans 15 amino acids. CDR3 amino acids: CAWSVLRGGDEKLFF. CDR3 in DNA: TGTGCCTGGAGTGTACTCAGGGGAGGGGATGAAAAACTGTTTTTT.

V gene TRBV12-3 or TRBV12-4 combines with J gene TRBJ1-1, with D maybe TRBD1 (6 bases). The CDR3 is 12 amino acids. Trimming removed 5 bases from V and 6 bases from J, with 10 bases in between. The CDR3 DNA is TGTGCCAGCAGTAGGGACATCGCTGAAGCTTTCTTT. Protein sequence: CASSRDIAEAFF.

The chain has TRBV29-1 and TRBJ1-5; a possible D gene is TRBD1 (5 bases). The CDR3 totals 13 residues. Trimming pared 4 bases from V and 0 bases from J, leaving 7 bases between. Germline-derived CDR1 and CDR2 are SQVTM and ANQGSEA. The CDR3 sequence is CSVGRDSNQPQHF. Here the CDR3 DNA reads TGCAGCGTTGGCAGGGATAGCAATCAGCCCCAGCATTTT.

The chain employs TRBV10-2 and TRBJ2-3; D may be TRBD2 (5 bases). Between the trimmed V and J ends, which lost 4 bases and 4 bases, there was a span of 12 bases. The CDR3 extends over 14 amino acids. Per germline, CDR1 WSHSY and CDR2 SAAADI. The CDR3 protein is CASSVSRRADTQYF. The CDR3, as DNA: TGCGCCAGCAGTGTTTCTAGGCGGGCAGATACGCAGTATTTT.

The chain combines TRBV5-1 with TRBJ1-3; a weak D match, TRBD1 (5 bases). Looked up from germline, CDR1 is SGHRS and CDR2 is YFSETQ. CDR3 length: 16 residues. Trimming removed 0 bases from V and 1 base from J, with 11 bases in between. This CDR3 reads CASSLAGGISGNTIYF. DNA for the CDR3: TGCGCCAGCAGCTTGGCTGGGGGGATATCTGGAAACACCATATATTTT.

In this sample, this clone turned up once. V and J are TRBV19 and TRBJ1-6; D uncertain. V shed 7 bases and J shed 16 bases, with 20 bases lying between them. This CDR3 region has 13 residues. Looked up from germline, CDR1 is LNHDA and CDR2 is SQIVND (reference sequence). CDR3 bases: TGTGCCAGTACCACGCAAGCGGACCGACCACTCCACTTT. The encoded protein is CASTTQADRPLHF.

The chain employs TRBV6-5 and TRBJ2-1, with D possibly matching TRBD2 (6 bases). V lost 6 bases and J lost 5, with 17 bases in between. This CDR3 has 15 residues. CDR1 is MNHEY, CDR2 SVGAGI, per germline. CDR3 sequence reads: CASSLSEGVNNEQFF. The CDR3 DNA follows: TGTGCCAGCAGCCTATCGGAGGGAGTTAACAATGAGCAGTTCTTC.